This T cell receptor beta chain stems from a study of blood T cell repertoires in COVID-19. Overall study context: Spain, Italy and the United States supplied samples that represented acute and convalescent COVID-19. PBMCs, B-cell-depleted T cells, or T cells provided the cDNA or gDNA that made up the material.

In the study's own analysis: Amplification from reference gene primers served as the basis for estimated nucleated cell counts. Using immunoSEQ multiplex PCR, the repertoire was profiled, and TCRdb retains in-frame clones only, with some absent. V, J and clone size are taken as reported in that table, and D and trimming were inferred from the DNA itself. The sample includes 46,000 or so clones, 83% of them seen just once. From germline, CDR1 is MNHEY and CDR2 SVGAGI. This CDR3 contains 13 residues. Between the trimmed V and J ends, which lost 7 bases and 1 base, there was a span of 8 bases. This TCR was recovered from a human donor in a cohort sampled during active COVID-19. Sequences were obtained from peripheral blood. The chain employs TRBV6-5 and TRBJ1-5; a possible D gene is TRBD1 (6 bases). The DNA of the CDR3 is TGTGCCAGCACACAGGGAAGCAATCAGCCCCAGCATTTT. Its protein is CASTQGSNQPQHF.